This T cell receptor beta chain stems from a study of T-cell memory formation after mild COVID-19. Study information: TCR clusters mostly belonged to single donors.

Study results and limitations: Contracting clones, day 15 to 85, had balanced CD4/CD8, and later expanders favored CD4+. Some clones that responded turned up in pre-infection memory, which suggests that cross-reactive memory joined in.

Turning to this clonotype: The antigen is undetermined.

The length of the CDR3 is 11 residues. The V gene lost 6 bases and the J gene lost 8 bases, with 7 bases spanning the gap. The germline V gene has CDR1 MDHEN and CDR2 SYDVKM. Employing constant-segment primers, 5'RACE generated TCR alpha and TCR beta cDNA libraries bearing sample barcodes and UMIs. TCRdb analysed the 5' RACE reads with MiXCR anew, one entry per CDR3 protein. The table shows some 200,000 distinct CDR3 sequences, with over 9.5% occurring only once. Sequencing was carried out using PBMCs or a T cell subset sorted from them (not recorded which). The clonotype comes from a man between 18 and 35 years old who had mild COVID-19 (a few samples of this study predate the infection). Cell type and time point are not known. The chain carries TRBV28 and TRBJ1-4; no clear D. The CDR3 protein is CASRSYEKLFF. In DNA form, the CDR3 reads TGTGCCAGCAGAAGTTACGAAAAACTGTTTTTT.